The rows below give T cell receptor beta chains drawn from one sample of a study of CD8+ T cells in alopecia areata. Produced via immunoSEQ multiplex PCR; TCRdb's table is partial and in-frame only. The table lists about 210,000 clones, over 60% of them singletons, with more than 3.5% in the top ten. The sample was CD4+ T cells sorted from blood, taken at week 4, from a patient treated with tofacitinib. These receptors were taken from a human donor with alopecia areata. Both conserved end residues are part of each CDR3. D genes are given only for firm matches. Clone sizes are given selectively: once, few, many, or a class where the clone is expanded.

V: TRBV5-6
size: once
D: .
J: TRBJ1-2
DNA: TGTGCCAGCCTCGGGGCGGGCTATGGCTACACCTTC
CDR3: CASLGAGYGYTF

V: TRBV30
size: .
D: .
J: TRBJ1-4
DNA: TGTGCCTGGTCCCGGAGGACGGTTGAAAAACTGTTTTTT
CDR3: CAWSRRTVEKLFF

V: TRBV5-1
size: .
D: TRBD1
J: TRBJ1-2
DNA: TGCGCCAGCAGGACCGGGACAGGGGCCTTCGGCTACACCTTC
CDR3: CASRTGTGAFGYTF

V: TRBV10-3
size: .
D: .
J: TRBJ2-5
DNA: TGTGCCATCAGTGAGAGGGTACAAGAGACCCAGTACTTC
CDR3: CAISERVQETQYF

V: TRBV5-1
size: .
D: .
J: TRBJ2-3
DNA: TGTGCCAGCAGTACTTGGAGCACAGATACGCAGTATTTT
CDR3: CASSTWSTDTQYF

V: TRBV5-6
size: .
D: .
J: TRBJ1-5
DNA: TGTGCCAGCAGCTTGGTAAACTCAAATCAGCCCCAGCATTTT
CDR3: CASSLVNSNQPQHF

V: TRBV29-1
size: few
D: .
J: TRBJ1-1
DNA: TGCAGCGTTGAAGGGACTGTGAACACTGAAGCTTTCTTT
CDR3: CSVEGTVNTEAFF

V: TRBV7-2
size: .
D: .
J: TRBJ2-3
DNA: TGTGCCAGCAGCCAGAGCCAGGGTGCTACGCAGTATTTT
CDR3: CASSQSQGATQYF

V: TRBV30
size: .
D: TRBD1
J: TRBJ1-1
DNA: TGTGCCTGGAGTGTTGGGGACAGAGCTTTCTTT
CDR3: CAWSVGDRAFF

V: TRBV27
size: .
D: .
J: TRBJ2-7
DNA: TGTGCCAGCAGTCTGGGTAGCCTGGGGGGCGAGCAGTACTTC
CDR3: CASSLGSLGGEQYF

V: TRBV30
size: .
D: .
J: TRBJ1-1
DNA: TGTGCCTGGACCCTACGTGCAGTTGGAACTGAAGCTTTCTTT
CDR3: CAWTLRAVGTEAFF

V: TRBV7-9
size: few
D: .
J: TRBJ2-7
DNA: TGTGCCAGCAGCTTATTCGGTTTCGAGGGGGACGAGCAGTACTTC
CDR3: CASSLFGFEGDEQYF

V: TRBV30
size: few
D: .
J: TRBJ2-1
DNA: TGTGCCTGGAGTGTACTCGGCACTCCCGGGGATGAGCAGTTCTTC
CDR3: CAWSVLGTPGDEQFF

V: TRBV6-5
size: .
D: TRBD1
J: TRBJ2-5
DNA: TGTGCCAGCAGTTACCGTAACAGGGGGCGAGGGGAGACCCAGTACTTC
CDR3: CASSYRNRGRGETQYF

V: TRBV6-8
size: .
D: TRBD2
J: TRBJ2-1
DNA: TGTGCCAGCAGTCATGGACTAGCGAGTTACAATGAGCAGTTCTTC
CDR3: CASSHGLASYNEQFF

V: TRBV19
size: .
D: .
J: TRBJ1-1
DNA: TGTGCCAGTAGTACGGCCCCAGCCACTGAAGCTTTCTTT
CDR3: CASSTAPATEAFF

V: TRBV18
size: few
D: .
J: TRBJ1-1
DNA: TGTGCCAGCTCACCGGCAGAGAATGAAGCTTTCTTT
CDR3: CASSPAENEAFF

V: TRBV7-9
size: few
D: .
J: TRBJ2-5
DNA: TGTGCCAGCAGCTTAGGCAGTATCCAAGAGACCCAGTACTTC
CDR3: CASSLGSIQETQYF

V: TRBV5-1
size: .
D: .
J: TRBJ2-5
DNA: TGCGCCAGCAGCTTGGACAGAGCCTACCAAGAGACCCAGTACTTC
CDR3: CASSLDRAYQETQYF

V: TRBV30
size: .
D: TRBD1
J: TRBJ1-4
DNA: TGTGCCTGGAGTCCAGGGGGGGGTGAAAAACTGTTTTTT
CDR3: CAWSPGGGEKLFF

V: TRBV29-1
size: .
D: .
J: TRBJ1-1
DNA: TGCAGCGTCCTCCCCCCTCTCCAGGGTGGGGAAGCTTTCTTT
CDR3: CSVLPPLQGGEAFF

V: TRBV10-3
size: .
D: .
J: TRBJ2-5
DNA: TGTGCCATCAGTCCCAAAAACCAAGAGACCCAGTACTTC
CDR3: CAISPKNQETQYF

V: TRBV2
size: .
D: .
J: TRBJ2-3
DNA: TGTGCCAGCAGTCCTAGGTCCGACGGCACAGATACGCAGTATTTT
CDR3: CASSPRSDGTDTQYF

V: TRBV29-1
size: few
D: TRBD2
J: TRBJ2-5
DNA: TGCAGCGTCGCCCACCTAGCGGGAGGTCAAGAGACCCAGTACTTC
CDR3: CSVAHLAGGQETQYF

V: TRBV7-9
size: many
D: .
J: TRBJ1-1
DNA: TGTGCCAGCAGCTTAAGGAGCGCTGAAGCTTTCTTT
CDR3: CASSLRSAEAFF